This is a list of T cell receptor beta chains from one sample in a study of blood T cell repertoires in COVID-19. Sequencing was performed with immunoSEQ multiplex PCR; in TCRdb, only in-frame clones are kept and a portion is missing. The profile shows about 430,000 clones, nearly 90% of them singletons. Material for sequencing was PBMCs or T cells enriched from blood (not recorded which). Receptors originate from a woman between 18 and 29 years old who had been exposed to COVID-19. CDR3s include the opening cysteine and the closing phenylalanine or tryptophan. D genes are given only for firm matches. Part of the rows lack a size; the others show once, few, many or a class for expanded clones.

size: -; D: TRBD1; length: 16; V: TRBV24-1; J: TRBJ2-3; DNA: TGTGCCACCCCAGAAATCTACAGGGGGCCGTTCGATACGCAGTATTTT; CDR3: CATPEIYRGPFDTQYF
size: few; D: -; length: 15; V: TRBV6-5; J: TRBJ1-5; DNA: TGTGCCAGCAGTTACTCAACGGCGTCGGGACAGCCCCAGCATTTT; CDR3: CASSYSTASGQPQHF
size: -; D: TRBD1; length: 13; V: TRBV10-1; J: TRBJ1-1; DNA: TGCGCCAGCACGGAGCAGGGGGAGGCTGAAGCTTTCTTT; CDR3: CASTEQGEAEAFF
size: -; D: TRBD2; length: 13; V: TRBV6-6; J: TRBJ2-3; DNA: TGTGCGGTGGGCGGGGGAGGCACAGATACGCAGTATTTT; CDR3: CAVGGGGTDTQYF
size: once; D: -; length: 13; V: TRBV27; J: TRBJ1-3; DNA: TGTGCCAGCAGTTCAGGACAAGGAAACACCATATATTTT; CDR3: CASSSGQGNTIYF
size: -; D: TRBD2; length: 17; V: TRBV28; J: TRBJ2-1; DNA: TGTGCCAGCAGTTCCTCCCTTCTAGCGGGGATTTACAATGAGCAGTTCTTC; CDR3: CASSSSLLAGIYNEQFF
size: -; D: TRBD2; length: 17; V: TRBV7-6; J: TRBJ2-1; DNA: TGTGCCAGCAGCTCACTGGGCGGAGTAGCGGGAAACTATGAGCAGTTCTTC; CDR3: CASSSLGGVAGNYEQFF
size: -; D: -; length: 16; V: TRBV5-4; J: TRBJ1-3; DNA: TGTGCCAGCAGCGAACGGTTTCAGGGCTCTGGAAACACCATATATTTT; CDR3: CASSERFQGSGNTIYF
size: few; D: -; length: 16; V: TRBV19; J: TRBJ1-5; DNA: TGTGCCAGTAGTATAGACGACCCCGGGGTACGGCAGCCCCAGCATTTT; CDR3: CASSIDDPGVRQPQHF
size: -; D: -; length: 14; V: TRBV7-9; J: TRBJ1-2; DNA: TGTGCCAGCAGCTTAGAAACTGAAAACTATGGCTACACCTTC; CDR3: CASSLETENYGYTF
size: -; D: -; length: 15; V: TRBV5-4; J: TRBJ1-2; DNA: TGTGCCAGCAGCTTCGCAGTTTTGGGGGGCTATGGCTACACCTTC; CDR3: CASSFAVLGGYGYTF
size: -; D: TRBD2; length: 20; V: TRBV9; J: TRBJ2-5; DNA: TGTGCCAGCAGCGTAGTTGGGACTAGCGGGGGACCGCCGTACCAAGAGACCCAGTACTTC; CDR3: CASSVVGTSGGPPYQETQYF
size: -; D: TRBD2; length: 17; V: TRBV4-1; J: TRBJ2-1; DNA: TGCGCCAGCAGCCAAGGCTCAGCGGGAGGGCCTTACAATGAGCAGTTCTTC; CDR3: CASSQGSAGGPYNEQFF
size: -; D: TRBD2; length: 14; V: TRBV6-5; J: TRBJ2-7; DNA: TGTGCCAGCAGTTACGAGCGGGGAAGCGACGAGCAGTACTTC; CDR3: CASSYERGSDEQYF
size: -; D: -; length: 12; V: TRBV18; J: TRBJ1-6; DNA: TGTGCCAGCTCATCCGTCAATTCACCCCTCCACTTT; CDR3: CASSSVNSPLHF
size: -; D: TRBD2; length: 15; V: TRBV4-3; J: TRBJ2-7; DNA: TGCGCCAGCAGCCAAGAGCCGGGAGGGGCCTACGAGCAGTACTTC; CDR3: CASSQEPGGAYEQYF
size: once; D: -; length: 15; V: TRBV3-1/TRBV3-2; J: TRBJ1-5; DNA: TGTGCCAGCAGCCAAGGGACAGTTAGCAATCAGCCCCAGCATTTT; CDR3: CASSQGTVSNQPQHF
size: -; D: TRBD2; length: 15; V: TRBV7-6; J: TRBJ2-1; DNA: TGTGCCAGCAGCTCTAGCGGGGGGGCCTACAATGAGCAGTTCTTC; CDR3: CASSSSGGAYNEQFF
size: -; D: -; length: 13; V: TRBV28; J: TRBJ2-5; DNA: TGTGCCAGCAATGTTACTCCCCTTGAGACCCAGTACTTC; CDR3: CASNVTPLETQYF
size: -; D: -; length: 16; V: TRBV7-8; J: TRBJ1-2; DNA: TGTGCCAGCAGCTTGGCACATGCAGGGCTAGGTTATGGCTACACCTTC; CDR3: CASSLAHAGLGYGYTF
size: once; D: -; length: 13; V: TRBV1; J: TRBJ1-3; DNA: TGCACCAGCAGCGACCACAGGGGAAACACCATATATTTT; CDR3: CTSSDHRGNTIYF
size: -; D: -; length: 14; V: TRBV7-2; J: TRBJ2-7; DNA: TGTGCCAGCAGCTTAACGCTGGCAGTATACGAGCAGTACTTC; CDR3: CASSLTLAVYEQYF
size: -; D: TRBD2; length: 14; V: TRBV27; J: TRBJ2-1; DNA: TGTGCCAGCAGTCCAGCGGGGCCTTCGGGGGAGCAGTTCTTC; CDR3: CASSPAGPSGEQFF
size: -; D: TRBD2; length: 16; V: TRBV4-3; J: TRBJ2-7; DNA: TGCGCCAGCAGCCAAGTATACCGCGGGGGAGCCTACGAGCAGTACTTC; CDR3: CASSQVYRGGAYEQYF
size: -; D: -; length: 14; V: TRBV4-1; J: TRBJ1-2; DNA: TGCGCCAGCAGCCTTGAGCCATCTAACTATGGCTACACCTTC; CDR3: CASSLEPSNYGYTF
size: -; D: -; length: 15; V: TRBV9; J: TRBJ1-2; DNA: TGTGCCAGCAGCGTAAGCCCGACAGCTAACTATGGCTACACCTTC; CDR3: CASSVSPTANYGYTF
size: -; D: -; length: 11; V: TRBV28; J: TRBJ2-7; DNA: TGTGCCAGCAGTTTAGCGGGTGAGGAGTACTTC; CDR3: CASSLAGEEYF
size: -; D: -; length: 14; V: TRBV6-5; J: TRBJ1-5; DNA: TGTGCCAGCAGTCCCAGGGTTGGCAATCAGCCCCAGCATTTT; CDR3: CASSPRVGNQPQHF
size: -; D: -; length: 14; V: TRBV28; J: TRBJ1-2; DNA: TGTGCCAGCAGTCCGATCGGACTAAGCTATGGCTACACCTTC; CDR3: CASSPIGLSYGYTF
size: -; D: -; length: 15; V: TRBV30; J: TRBJ2-1; DNA: TGTGCCTGGAGTGTTGGGGGCCAAGCCTACAATGAGCAGTTCTTC; CDR3: CAWSVGGQAYNEQFF
size: -; D: TRBD2; length: 15; V: TRBV24-1; J: TRBJ2-7; DNA: TGTGCCACCAGTGAGAGGGAGGGGCAGGTCTACGAGCAGTACTTC; CDR3: CATSEREGQVYEQYF